These 20 T cell receptor beta chains came from one sample sequenced in a study of low-dose radiotherapy and immunotherapy resistance in tumors. Time point defined: after trial treatment. Treatment meaning: LDRT plus nivolumab, ipilimumab, low-dose cyclophosphamide and aspirin (RACIN trial). Primers used for first-strand cDNA, a TRAV- and TRBV-specific set, covered both alpha and beta chains. The authors amplified TCRs for about 20 PCR cycles with a constant-region primer and a V-primer adapter. TCRdb re-called the reads with MiXCR, one entry per CDR3 protein. The profile shows roughly 95,000 distinct CDR3 sequences, 20% to 25% of them singletons. Source: PBMCs, taken after low-dose radiotherapy plus immunotherapy. These receptors were obtained from a female donor with ovarian cancer.

This clonotype was observed many times. The J gene is TRBJ1-5, the V gene TRBV5-4; D remains unclear. Trimming took 0 bases from V and 4 from J, leaving 5 bases between them. Germline V CDR1 and CDR2: SGHNT, YYREEE (reference sequence). There are 13 residues in the CDR3. The CDR3 region has the DNA TGTGCCAGCAGCTTGGATCCGAATCAGCCCCAGCATTTT. It codes for CASSLDPNQPQHF.

This clonotype was seen many times. The V call is TRBV27, the J call TRBJ1-2; the D gene is possibly TRBD1 (6 bases). The CDR3 is 14 amino acids. V was cut by 4 bases and J by 4 bases, with 13 bases left in between. Germline V CDR1 and CDR2: MNHEY, SMNVEV (reference sequence). CDR3 protein: CASSSGGQTYGYTF. As DNA, the CDR3 is TGTGCCAGCAGTTCTGGGGGACAAACCTATGGCTACACCTTC.

This clonotype has a count of ten or more. Its ends do not fully match the called genes, so a read error is possible. The J gene is TRBJ2-1, the V gene TRBV4-1, with 15 bases aligning to TRBD2. The CDR3 length is 17 residues. Germline V gene data show CDR1 as MGHRA and CDR2 as YSYEKL. CDR3 DNA sequence: TGTGCCAGCAGCCACCCCGGGACTAGCGGGGGGCGAAATGAGCAGTTCTTC. It encodes CASSHPGTSGGRNEQFF.

This clonotype was picked up many times. J is TRBJ2-3 and V is TRBV28; TRBD1 or TRBD2 may be the D gene (6 bases each). The V end was cut by 4 bases, the J end by 6 bases, with 20 bases between. Germline loops: CDR1 MDHEN, CDR2 SYDVKM. The CDR3 has 16 residues. Written as DNA, the CDR3 is TGTGCCAGCAGTTCAGGGGCAGTTCGGGGGACGGATACGCAGTATTTT. This translates into CASSSGAVRGTDTQYF.

This rearrangement joins TRBV5-4 to TRBJ2-7; 7 nucleotides agree with TRBD2. This CDR3 has 15 residues. Trimming cost V 3 bases and J 6 bases; bases outside gene matches: 12. Germline V gene sequence: CDR1 SGHNT, CDR2 YYREEE (reference sequence). Here the CDR3 reads CASSSERDTGLEQYF. The CDR3 DNA follows: TGTGCCAGCAGCTCTGAGCGGGATACGGGGCTCGAGCAGTACTTC.

This clonotype was observed at least ten times. The chain uses TRBV12-3 or TRBV12-4 and TRBJ1-3; 7 bases agree with TRBD1. After removal of 6 bases from V and 0 bases from J, the junction contained 8 bases not matched to a gene. The CDR3 covers 16 residues. The CDR3 DNA reads as TGTGCCAGCAGCCTTAGGGGGCCTAGCTCTGGAAACACCATATATTTT. Amino acids: CASSLRGPSSGNTIYF.

Many counts were recorded for this clonotype. J is TRBJ2-3 and V is TRBV5-1; 8 positions agree with TRBD2. V was pared by 3 bases and J by 6 bases, with 15 bases of the junction left unmatched. Germline lookup yields CDR1 SGHRS and CDR2 YFSETQ. The length of the CDR3 is 17 residues. The chain's CDR3 is CASSSNRREARSDTQYF. CDR3 bases: TGCGCCAGCAGCTCGAACCGGCGGGAGGCCCGCAGCGATACGCAGTATTTT.

This clonotype was detected only a few times. The chain uses TRBV28 and TRBJ1-2; D gene uncertain. Germline-derived CDR1 and CDR2 are MDHEN and SYDVKM. The CDR3 runs 11 residues. The germline V and J ends were trimmed by 6 bases and 11 bases, with 13 bases remaining between them. CDR3 sequence reads: CASRQNGIYTF. The CDR3, as DNA: TGTGCCAGCAGGCAAAACGGGATTTACACCTTC.

In this sample, this clonotype turned up many times. V and J are TRBV6-2 or TRBV6-3 and TRBJ1-2; D perhaps matches TRBD1 (6 bases). Deletions cut 6 bases from V and 8 bases from J, with 10 bases between. The CDR3 totals 11 residues. CDR1 and CDR2 (germline): MNHEY, SVGEGT. This CDR3 is CASRHTGGYTF. CDR3 coding DNA: TGTGCCAGCAGGCACACAGGGGGCTACACCTTC.

Concerning this clonotype itself: A much larger clone lies a single base off, so this may be a read error. The V gene is TRBV12-3 or TRBV12-4, the J gene TRBJ2-1; 9 bases align to TRBD2. V was pared by 5 bases and J by 13 bases, with 15 bases of the junction left unmatched. The CDR3 totals 15 residues. The CDR3 protein is CASSALAGPQETQFF. DNA of the CDR3: TGTGCCAGCAGTGCCCTAGCGGGGCCCCAAGAGACCCAGTTCTTC.

This clonotype came up many times. Here the CDR3 reads CSVGTAQAQHF. The CDR3 bases are TGCAGCGTCGGGACGGCCCAGGCCCAGCATTTT. The chain has TRBV29-1 and TRBJ1-5; tentatively, D is TRBD1 (5 bases). This CDR3 spans 11 amino acids. Trimming removed 6 bases at V and 11 bases at J, with 14 bases between. The V gene's germline CDR1 is SQVTM and CDR2 ANQGSEA.

This clonotype was recorded at least ten times. The gene calls are TRBV28 and TRBJ1-2, with 9 bases aligning to TRBD1. V lost 8 bases and J lost 5; bases outside the gene matches: 9. Germline V gene lookup returns CDR1 MDHEN and CDR2 SYDVKM. The CDR3 has 14 residues. CDR3 sequence (DNA): TGTGCCAGCTCCGAGGGACAGGGCGGTTATGGCTACACCTTC. It is translated as CASSEGQGGYGYTF.

Worth noting for this clonotype: This is likely an artifact of a read error, given a far larger clone one base away. The rearrangement joins TRBV6-5 to TRBJ2-7; 9 bases agree with TRBD2. V dropped 5 bases and J dropped 2; count of bases not matched to a gene: 16. There are 18 residues in the CDR3. Germline V gene sequence: CDR1 MNHEY, CDR2 SVGAGI. CDR3 protein: CASSRPHITSGRPYEQYF. The CDR3 DNA reads TGTGCCAGCAGTCGTCCCCACATAACTAGCGGGCGGCCCTACGAGCAGTACTTC.

The table lists this clonotype with many counts. The chain joins TRBV14 to TRBJ2-6; possible D gene TRBD1, 6 bases. Trimming left V 7 bases short and J 4 bases short, with 20 bases between. CDR1 and CDR2 (germline): SGHDN, FVKESK. CDR3 size: 17 residues. For the CDR3, the DNA is TGTGCCAGCACCCCCGGGACACCGAGATCCGGGGCCAACGTCCTGACTTTC. Amino acid sequence: CASTPGTPRSGANVLTF.

This clonotype was found many times. The chain combines TRBV12-3 or TRBV12-4 with TRBJ1-5; D not certain. The CDR3 sequence is 15 residues long. V was cut by 1 base and J by 2 bases, with 9 bases left in between. CDR3 amino acids: CASSLGGSGNQPQHF. Here the CDR3 DNA reads TGTGCCAGCAGTTTAGGTGGCAGCGGCAATCAGCCCCAGCATTTT.

This clonotype occurred many times. The rearrangement links TRBV24-1 to TRBJ1-5; D not resolved. Deletions cut 4 bases from V and 4 bases from J, with 16 bases between. Germline lookup yields CDR1 KGHDR and CDR2 SFDVKD. This CDR3 has 16 residues. CDR3 amino acids: CATSDSGRNDNQPQHF. The CDR3 coding sequence is TGTGCCACCAGTGACTCCGGGAGGAACGATAATCAGCCCCAGCATTTT.

This clonotype was picked up many times. This chain links TRBV6-5 with TRBJ2-3; 10 positions match TRBD2. CDR1 MNHEY and CDR2 SVGAGI come from the germline V gene. CDR3 length: 18 residues. V lost 4 bases and J lost 4; bases outside the gene matches: 14. The DNA of the CDR3 is TGTGCCAGCAGTTGGTCTAGCGGGGGCGCCGACATTGCAGATACGCAGTATTTT. Its protein is CASSWSSGGADIADTQYF.

This clonotype occurred many times. V is TRBV7-2 and J is TRBJ1-2, with D uncertain. Germline CDR1 SGHTA, CDR2 FQGNSA. V was trimmed by 5 bases and J by 2 bases, leaving 15 bases between them. The CDR3 spans 15 residues. The CDR3 DNA follows: TGTGCCAGCAGCCCCTCCCTAGTGGAGAACTATGGCTACACCTTC. The encoded protein is CASSPSLVENYGYTF. The whole variable domain, filled in from reference TRBV7-2 and TRBJ1-2, reads GAGVSQSPSNKVTEKGKDVELRCDPISGHTALYWYRQSLGQGLEFLIYFQGNSAPDKSGLPSDRFSAERTGGSVSTLTIQRTQQEDSAVYLCASSPSLVENYGYTFGSGTRLTVV.

Ten or more counts support this clonotype. The chain is built from TRBV28 and TRBJ1-2, with 7 nucleotides matching TRBD1. Germline trimming cut 6 bases from V and 2 bases from J; bases unmatched to any gene: 0. The CDR3 spans 12 residues. Germline CDR1 MDHEN, CDR2 SYDVKM. The CDR3 spells CASRQGNYGYTF. CDR3 nucleotides: TGTGCCAGCAGACAGGGGAACTATGGCTACACCTTC.

This clonotype showed up many times. The genes are TRBV3-1 and TRBJ2-7, with 8 bases identical to TRBD1. Trimming cost V 6 bases and J 4 bases; bases outside gene matches: 5. Per germline, CDR1 LGHDT and CDR2 YNNKEL (reference sequence). The length of the CDR3 is 13 residues. The CDR3 loop reads CASSRTGPYEQYF. The CDR3 coding sequence is TGTGCCAGCAGTCGGACAGGGCCATACGAGCAGTACTTC.